A single sample is the source of the 9 T cell receptor beta chains below, sequenced in a study of cytomegalovirus exposure and HLA in healthy donors. Here immunoSEQ multiplex PCR was the method, and the copy in TCRdb shows in-frame clones only, minus some. The sample shows over 150,000 clones, under 90% of them seen only once. Sequencing used PBMCs. These receptors all stem from a woman between 18 and 29 years old in good health and CMV-seropositive.

This sequence joins TRBV5-1 and TRBJ2-5; 7 nucleotides line up with TRBD2. Germline V lookup: CDR1 SGHRS, CDR2 YFSETQ. J gave up 5 bases and V 2 bases, and 9 bases lay outside the gene matches. The CDR3 loop spans 15 amino acids. DNA of the CDR3: TGCGCCAGCAGCTTCGGCGGGAGCGCTGGGGAGACCCAGTACTTC. This encodes CASSFGGSAGETQYF.

The gene calls are TRBV28 and TRBJ1-5; maybe TRBD1 (5 bases). CDR3 length: 15 residues. The germline V gene encodes CDR1 MDHEN and CDR2 SYDVKM. The V end was cut by 4 bases, the J end by 6 bases, with 16 bases between. In nucleotides, the CDR3 is TGTGCCAGCAGTTCGCAGGGACTGTTCGGTCAGCCCCAGCATTTT. Residues: CASSSQGLFGQPQHF.

The chain joins TRBV7-8 to TRBJ1-5; 7 bases line up with TRBD1. This CDR3 comprises 16 residues. J gave up 0 bases and V 3 bases, and 5 bases lay outside the gene matches. Germline CDR1 is SGHVS and CDR2 is FQNEAQ. CDR3 coding DNA: TGTGCCAGCAGCTTGTCAGGGGGTAATAGCAATCAGCCCCAGCATTTT. Translated, it gives CASSLSGGNSNQPQHF.

This rearrangement joins TRBV28 to TRBJ1-3; maybe TRBD1 (6 bases). V was trimmed by 6 bases and J by 2 bases, leaving 14 bases between them. The length of the CDR3 is 15 residues. Per the germline V gene, CDR1 is MDHEN and CDR2 is SYDVKM. CDR3 sequence: CASRQTGPTGNTIYF. The CDR3 region has the DNA TGTGCCAGCAGACAGACAGGACCTACTGGAAACACCATATATTTT.

The J gene is TRBJ2-1, the V gene TRBV7-9, with 10 positions matching TRBD2. Germline V gives CDR1 SEHNR, CDR2 FQNEAQ (reference sequence). The V gene end was trimmed by 5 bases and the J gene end by 10 bases; junction bases not matched to a gene: 8. This CDR3 comprises 14 residues. The CDR3 nucleotides read TGTGCCAGCAGCCCTAGCGGGAGTGGGGGGGAGCAGTTCTTC. Its protein is CASSPSGSGGEQFF.

The chain recombines TRBV6-5 with TRBJ2-7; 7 bases are shared with TRBD1. The germline gives CDR1 MNHEY, CDR2 SVGAGI. V lost 6 bases and J lost 3; bases outside the gene matches: 11. The CDR3 is made up of 15 amino acids. CDR3 sequence reads: CASRASRDRDYEQYF. CDR3 bases: TGTGCCAGCAGGGCCTCCCGGGACAGAGACTACGAGCAGTACTTC.

J is TRBJ2-4 and V is TRBV27; a possible D gene is TRBD1 (5 bases). The CDR3 is made up of 17 amino acids. Germline assignment: CDR1 MNHEY and CDR2 SMNVEV (reference sequence). Trimming cost V 5 bases and J 0 bases, with 17 bases left between them. The CDR3 DNA reads TGTGCCAGCAGTCCCTACCCGACAGTACTAGCCAAAAACATTCAGTACTTC. This gives the protein CASSPYPTVLAKNIQYF.

The rearrangement uses TRBV7-2 and TRBJ2-1, with 12 bases fitting TRBD2. Germline V gene lookup returns CDR1 SGHTA and CDR2 FQGNSA. V lost 3 bases to trimming and J lost 7 bases; unmatched junction nucleotides: 4. CDR3 length: 15 amino acids. In DNA, the CDR3 is TGTGCCAGCAGCTTTCTAGCGGGAGGGCCAAATGAGCAGTTCTTC. Amino acids: CASSFLAGGPNEQFF.

The chain links TRBV7-9 to TRBJ2-1; D unresolved. V was clipped by 2 bases and J by 10 bases, with 18 bases between them. Germline CDR1 is SEHNR and CDR2 is FQNEAQ (reference sequence). The CDR3 length is 15 residues. CDR3 region: CASSLLAPRITEQFF. For the CDR3, the DNA is TGTGCCAGCAGCTTATTAGCACCAAGAATTACCGAGCAGTTCTTC. Filled out from reference TRBV7-9 and TRBJ2-1, the complete variable domain reads DTGVSQNPRHKITKRGQNVTFRCDPISEHNRLYWYRQTLGQGPEFLTYFQNEAQLEKSRLLSDRFSAERPKGSFSTLEIQRTEQGDSAMYLCASSLLAPRITEQFFGPGTRLTVL.